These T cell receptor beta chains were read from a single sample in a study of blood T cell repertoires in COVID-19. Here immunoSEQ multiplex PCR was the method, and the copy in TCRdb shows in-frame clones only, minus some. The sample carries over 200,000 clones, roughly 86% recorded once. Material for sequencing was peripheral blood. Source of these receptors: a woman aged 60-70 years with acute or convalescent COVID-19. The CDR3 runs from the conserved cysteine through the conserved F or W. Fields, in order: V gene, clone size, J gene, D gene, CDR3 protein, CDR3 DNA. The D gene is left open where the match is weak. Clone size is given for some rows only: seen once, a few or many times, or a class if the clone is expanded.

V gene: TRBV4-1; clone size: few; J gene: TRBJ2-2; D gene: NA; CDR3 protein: CASSQWGGSGTGELFF; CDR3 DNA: TGCGCCAGCAGCCAATGGGGCGGCTCGGGCACCGGGGAGCTGTTTTTT
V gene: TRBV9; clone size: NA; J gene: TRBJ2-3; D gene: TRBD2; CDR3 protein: CASSVRAGTSTDTQYF; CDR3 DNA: TGTGCCAGCAGCGTAAGAGCGGGGACTAGCACAGATACGCAGTATTTT
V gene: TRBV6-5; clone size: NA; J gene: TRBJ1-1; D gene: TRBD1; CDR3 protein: CASRDWDRDTEAFF; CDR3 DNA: TGTGCCAGCAGGGATTGGGACAGGGACACTGAAGCTTTCTTT
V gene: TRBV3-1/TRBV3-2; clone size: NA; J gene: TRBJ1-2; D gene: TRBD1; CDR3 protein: CASSHRQGSAYGYTF; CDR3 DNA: TGTGCCAGCAGCCACCGACAGGGGTCGGCTTATGGCTACACCTTC
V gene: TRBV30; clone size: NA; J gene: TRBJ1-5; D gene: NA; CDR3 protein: CAWSVGGDQPQHF; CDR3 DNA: TGTGCCTGGAGTGTCGGGGGGGATCAGCCCCAGCATTTT
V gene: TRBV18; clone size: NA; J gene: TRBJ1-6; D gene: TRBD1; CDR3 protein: CASSLGVTGGQTNFSPLHF; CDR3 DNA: TGTGCCAGCTCACTCGGCGTGACAGGGGGCCAAACAAATTTCTCACCCCTCCACTTT
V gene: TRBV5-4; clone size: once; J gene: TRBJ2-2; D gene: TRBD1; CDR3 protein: CASSDLRTGYTGELFF; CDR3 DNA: TGTGCCAGCAGCGATTTGAGGACAGGTTACACCGGGGAGCTGTTTTTT
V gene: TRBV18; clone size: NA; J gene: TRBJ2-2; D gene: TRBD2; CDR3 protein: CASSPRGGANTGELFF; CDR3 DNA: TGTGCCAGCTCCCCCCGGGGGGGGGCGAACACCGGGGAGCTGTTTTTT
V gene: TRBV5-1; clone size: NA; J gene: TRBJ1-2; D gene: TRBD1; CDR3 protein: CASSSRGLEYYGYTF; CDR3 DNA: TGCGCCAGCAGCTCCAGGGGGCTGGAATACTATGGCTACACCTTC
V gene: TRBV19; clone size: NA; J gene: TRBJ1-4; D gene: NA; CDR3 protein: CASSFRDSNEKLFF; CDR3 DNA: TGTGCCAGTAGTTTTCGGGACTCTAATGAAAAACTGTTTTTT
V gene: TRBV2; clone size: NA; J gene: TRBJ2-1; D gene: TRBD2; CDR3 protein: CASNDRLAGVPALF; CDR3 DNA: TGTGCCAGCAATGATCGACTAGCGGGAGTTCCGGCCCTCTTC
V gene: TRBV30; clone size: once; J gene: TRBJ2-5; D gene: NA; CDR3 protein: CAWSLAAETQYF; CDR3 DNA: TGTGCCTGGAGTCTGGCGGCGGAGACCCAGTACTTC
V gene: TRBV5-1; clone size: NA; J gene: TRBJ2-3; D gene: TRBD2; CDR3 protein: CASSLAGGTDTQYF; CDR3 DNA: TGCGCCAGCTCTTTGGCGGGAGGGACAGATACGCAGTATTTT
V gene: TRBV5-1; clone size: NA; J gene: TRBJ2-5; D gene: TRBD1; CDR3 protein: CASSRTGTGAQETQYF; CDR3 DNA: TGCGCCAGCAGCCGAACCGGGACAGGAGCCCAAGAGACCCAGTACTTC
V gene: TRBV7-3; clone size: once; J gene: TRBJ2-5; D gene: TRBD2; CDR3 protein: CASSTNSGGLETQYF; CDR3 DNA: TGTGCCAGCAGCACGAATAGCGGGGGACTAGAGACCCAGTACTTC
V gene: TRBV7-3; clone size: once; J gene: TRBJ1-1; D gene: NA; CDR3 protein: CASSSRLNTEAFF; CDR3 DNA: TGTGCCAGCAGCTCCCGTCTAAACACTGAAGCTTTCTTT
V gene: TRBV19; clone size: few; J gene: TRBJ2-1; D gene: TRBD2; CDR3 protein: CASTFGTSRYNEQFF; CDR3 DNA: TGTGCCAGTACCTTCGGGACTAGCAGGTACAATGAGCAGTTCTTC
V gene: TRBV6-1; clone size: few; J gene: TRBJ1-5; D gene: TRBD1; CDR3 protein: CASSEGRGDRGQPQHF; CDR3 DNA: TGTGCCAGCAGTGAAGGAAGGGGGGACAGGGGCCAGCCCCAGCATTTT
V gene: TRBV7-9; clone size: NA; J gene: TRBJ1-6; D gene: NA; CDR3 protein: CASSSGQNSPSSPLHF; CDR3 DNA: TGTGCCAGCAGCTCCGGACAGAATTCTCCAAGCTCACCCCTCCACTTT
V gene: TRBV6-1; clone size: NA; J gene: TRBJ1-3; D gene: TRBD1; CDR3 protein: CASSGTGPISGNTIYF; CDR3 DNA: TGTGCCAGCAGTGGGACAGGCCCCATCTCTGGAAACACCATATATTTT
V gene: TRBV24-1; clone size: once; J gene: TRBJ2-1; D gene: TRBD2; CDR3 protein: CATSDFSTSGYNEQFF; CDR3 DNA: TGTGCCACCAGTGATTTCTCAACTAGCGGCTACAATGAGCAGTTCTTC
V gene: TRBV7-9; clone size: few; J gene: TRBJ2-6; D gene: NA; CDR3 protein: CASSQTESGANVLTF; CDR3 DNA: TGTGCCAGCAGCCAGACGGAGTCTGGGGCCAACGTCCTGACTTTC
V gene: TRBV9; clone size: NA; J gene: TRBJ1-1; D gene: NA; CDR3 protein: CASSVESNTEAFF; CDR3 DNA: TGTGCCAGCAGCGTCGAGTCGAACACTGAAGCTTTCTTT
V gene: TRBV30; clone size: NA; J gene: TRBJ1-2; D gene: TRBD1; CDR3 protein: CAWRGPRGNYGYTF; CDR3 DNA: TGTGCCTGGAGAGGCCCCAGGGGGAACTATGGCTACACCTTC
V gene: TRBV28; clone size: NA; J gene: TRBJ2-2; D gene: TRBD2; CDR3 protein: CASSYPGLGTGELFF; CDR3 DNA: TGTGCCAGCAGTTATCCAGGACTAGGGACCGGGGAGCTGTTTTTT
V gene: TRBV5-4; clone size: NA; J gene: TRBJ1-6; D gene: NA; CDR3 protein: CASSQRGTDSPLHF; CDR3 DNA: TGTGCCAGCAGCCAAAGAGGTACGGATTCACCCCTCCACTTT
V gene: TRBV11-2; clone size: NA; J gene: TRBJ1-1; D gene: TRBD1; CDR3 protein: CASSLRQGVVAFF; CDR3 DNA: TGTGCCAGCAGCCTACGACAGGGTGTGGTTGCTTTCTTT
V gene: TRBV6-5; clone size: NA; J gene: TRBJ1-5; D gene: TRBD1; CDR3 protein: CASRKDRGGIQPQHF; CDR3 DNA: TGTGCCAGCAGAAAAGACAGGGGTGGTATTCAGCCCCAGCATTTT
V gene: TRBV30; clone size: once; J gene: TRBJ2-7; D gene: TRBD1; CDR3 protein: CAWSPFKLRDSQHRGEQYF; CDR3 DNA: TGTGCCTGGAGTCCCTTTAAACTCCGGGACAGCCAGCATAGGGGCGAGCAGTACTTC
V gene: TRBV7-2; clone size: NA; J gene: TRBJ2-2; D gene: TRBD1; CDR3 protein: CASSYDRGLTGELFF; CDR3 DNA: TGTGCCAGCAGCTACGACAGGGGGCTCACCGGGGAGCTGTTTTTT
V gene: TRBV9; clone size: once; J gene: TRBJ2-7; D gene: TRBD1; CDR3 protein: CASSATGGRWAEQYF; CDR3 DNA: TGTGCCAGCAGCGCAACAGGGGGAAGGTGGGCCGAGCAGTACTTC
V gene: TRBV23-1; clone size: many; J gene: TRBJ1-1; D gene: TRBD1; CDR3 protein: CASSQSAGGGAFF; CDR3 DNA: TGCGCCAGCAGTCAATCGGCAGGGGGTGGAGCTTTCTTT
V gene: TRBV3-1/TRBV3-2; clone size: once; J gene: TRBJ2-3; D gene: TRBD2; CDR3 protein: CASSQRGADTQYF; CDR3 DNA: TGTGCCAGCAGCCAGCGGGGGGCAGATACGCAGTATTTT
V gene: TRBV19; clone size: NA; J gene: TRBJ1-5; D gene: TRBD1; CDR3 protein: CASSILTGGRGNQPQHF; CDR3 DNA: TGTGCCAGTAGTATCCTTACAGGGGGGCGAGGCAATCAGCCCCAGCATTTT
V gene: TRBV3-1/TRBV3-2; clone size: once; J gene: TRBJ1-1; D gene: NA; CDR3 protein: CASSQIDYSEDAFF; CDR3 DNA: TGTGCCAGCAGCCAAATTGACTATTCGGAGGATGCTTTCTTT
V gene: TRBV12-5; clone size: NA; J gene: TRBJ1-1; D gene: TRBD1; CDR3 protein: CASGLDQGADEAFF; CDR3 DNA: TGTGCTAGTGGTTTGGACCAGGGGGCGGATGAAGCTTTCTTT
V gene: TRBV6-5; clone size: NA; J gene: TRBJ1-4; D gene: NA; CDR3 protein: CASSSSEEEKLFF; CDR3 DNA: TGTGCCAGCAGTTCAAGCGAGGAGGAAAAACTGTTTTTT
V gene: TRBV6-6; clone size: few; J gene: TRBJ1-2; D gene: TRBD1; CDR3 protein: CASSDRDNYGYTF; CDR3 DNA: TGTGCCAGCAGCGACAGGGATAACTATGGCTACACCTTC
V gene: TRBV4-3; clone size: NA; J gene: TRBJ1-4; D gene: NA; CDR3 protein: CASSPAWGGEKLFF; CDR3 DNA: TGCGCCAGCAGCCCCGCTTGGGGGGGTGAAAAACTGTTTTTT
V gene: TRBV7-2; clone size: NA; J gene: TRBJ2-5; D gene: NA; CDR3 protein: CASSPKIAERQETQYF; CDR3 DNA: TGTGCCAGCAGCCCGAAGATAGCGGAGAGACAAGAGACCCAGTACTTC
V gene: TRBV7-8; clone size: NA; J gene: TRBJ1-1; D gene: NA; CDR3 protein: CASRRDNRGTEAFF; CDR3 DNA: TGTGCCAGCAGACGGGACAACAGAGGAACTGAAGCTTTCTTT
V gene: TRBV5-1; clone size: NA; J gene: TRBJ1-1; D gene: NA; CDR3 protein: CASSFAIGGINTEAFF; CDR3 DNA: TGCGCCAGCAGCTTTGCTATCGGGGGGATAAACACTGAAGCTTTCTTT
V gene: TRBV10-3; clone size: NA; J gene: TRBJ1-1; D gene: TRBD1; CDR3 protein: CAISETGQPNTEAFF; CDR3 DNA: TGTGCCATCAGTGAGACGGGACAGCCAAACACTGAAGCTTTCTTT
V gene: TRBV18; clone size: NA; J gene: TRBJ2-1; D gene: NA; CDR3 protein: CASSPPRSISYNEQFF; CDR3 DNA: TGTGCCAGCTCACCCCCTCGGTCAATTTCCTACAATGAGCAGTTCTTC
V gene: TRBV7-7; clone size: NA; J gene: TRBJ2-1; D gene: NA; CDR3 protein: CASSRGGGEQFF; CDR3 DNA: TGTGCCAGCAGCCGTGGGGGAGGTGAGCAGTTCTTC
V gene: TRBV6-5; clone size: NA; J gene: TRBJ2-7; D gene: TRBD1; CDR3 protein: CATEGRQGVYEQYF; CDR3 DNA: TGTGCCACCGAGGGTCGACAGGGGGTGTACGAGCAGTACTTC
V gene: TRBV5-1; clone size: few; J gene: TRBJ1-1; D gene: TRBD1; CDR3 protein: CASSLGTGDGNTEAFF; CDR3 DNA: TGCGCCAGCAGCTTGGGGACAGGGGACGGGAACACTGAAGCTTTCTTT
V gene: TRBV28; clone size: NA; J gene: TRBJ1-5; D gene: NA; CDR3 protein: CASSAVIVFNQPQHF; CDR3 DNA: TGTGCCAGCAGTGCCGTGATAGTATTCAATCAGCCCCAGCATTTT
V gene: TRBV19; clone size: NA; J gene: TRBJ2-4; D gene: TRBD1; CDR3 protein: CASRDLTGGGNIQYF; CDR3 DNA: TGTGCCAGTCGGGACCTGACAGGGGGGGGAAACATTCAGTACTTC
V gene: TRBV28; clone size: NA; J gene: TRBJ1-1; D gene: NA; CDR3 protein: CASSPRGGRYNTEAFF; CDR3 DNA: TGTGCCAGCAGTCCTCGTGGGGGCCGCTATAACACTGAAGCTTTCTTT
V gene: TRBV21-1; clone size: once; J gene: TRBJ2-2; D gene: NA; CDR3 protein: CASSKDSYRRDNTGELFF; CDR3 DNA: TGTGCCAGCAGCAAAGATAGCTACAGGAGGGATAACACCGGGGAGCTGTTTTTT
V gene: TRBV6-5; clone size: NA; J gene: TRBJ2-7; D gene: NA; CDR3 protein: CASSYSTDSRLDEQYF; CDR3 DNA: TGTGCCAGCAGTTACTCAACCGACAGCCGGCTCGACGAGCAGTACTTC
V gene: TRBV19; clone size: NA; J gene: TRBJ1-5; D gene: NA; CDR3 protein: CASSIARGGPGQPQHF; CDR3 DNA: TGTGCCAGTAGTATAGCCCGGGGGGGTCCGGGGCAGCCCCAGCATTTT
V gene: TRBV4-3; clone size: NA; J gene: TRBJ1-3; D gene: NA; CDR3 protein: CASSQASVSVTGNTIYF; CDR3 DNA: TGCGCCAGCAGCCAAGCCTCCGTCAGTGTAACTGGAAACACCATATATTTT
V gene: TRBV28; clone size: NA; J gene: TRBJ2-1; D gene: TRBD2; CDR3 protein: CASSLGAPPSGSKNEQFF; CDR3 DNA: TGTGCCAGCAGTTTAGGAGCCCCGCCTAGCGGGAGTAAGAATGAGCAGTTCTTC
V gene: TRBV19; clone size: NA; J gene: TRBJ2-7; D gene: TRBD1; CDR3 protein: CASGLGQPFYEQYF; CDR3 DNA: TGTGCCAGTGGATTGGGACAGCCCTTCTACGAGCAGTACTTC